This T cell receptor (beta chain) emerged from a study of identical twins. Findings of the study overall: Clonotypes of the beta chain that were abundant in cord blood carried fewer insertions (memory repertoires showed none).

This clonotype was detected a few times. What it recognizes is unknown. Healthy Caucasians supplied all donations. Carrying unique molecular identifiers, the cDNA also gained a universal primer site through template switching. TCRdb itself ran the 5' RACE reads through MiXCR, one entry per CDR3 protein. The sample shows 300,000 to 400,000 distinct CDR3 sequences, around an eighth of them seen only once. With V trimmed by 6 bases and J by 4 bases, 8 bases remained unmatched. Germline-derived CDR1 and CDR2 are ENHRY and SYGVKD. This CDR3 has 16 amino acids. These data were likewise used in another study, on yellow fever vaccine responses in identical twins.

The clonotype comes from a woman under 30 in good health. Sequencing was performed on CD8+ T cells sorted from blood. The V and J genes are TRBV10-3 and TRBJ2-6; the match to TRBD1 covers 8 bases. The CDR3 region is CAISGTGIGGANVLTF. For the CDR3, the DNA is TGTGCCATCAGCGGGACAGGCATAGGGGGGGCCAACGTCCTGACTTTC.